These T cell receptor beta chains were read from a single sample in a study of blood T cell repertoires in COVID-19. Data came from immunoSEQ multiplex PCR; TCRdb stores just in-frame clones and leaves some out. The sample consists of about 500,000 clones, 85% to 90% of them appearing once. Sequences were obtained from peripheral blood. The receptors originated from a woman between 45 and 65 years old with COVID-19, enrolled during active disease. Each CDR3 is given with its conserved first and last residue. A D gene is named only where the DNA matches it firmly.

V gene	J gene	D gene	CDR3 DNA	CDR3 protein
TRBV5-1	TRBJ2-5	NA	TGCGCCAGCAGGCCGACAGAGTACCAAGAGACCCAGTACTTC	CASRPTEYQETQYF
TRBV18	TRBJ2-3	TRBD2	TGTGCCAGCTCAGGGTATAGCGGGGCTGGCACAGATACGCAGTATTTT	CASSGYSGAGTDTQYF
TRBV6-5	TRBJ1-5	NA	TGTGCCAGCACCCTAAGCCAGGTAGGCAATCAGCCCCAGCATTTT	CASTLSQVGNQPQHF
TRBV6-1	TRBJ1-2	NA	TGTGCCAGCAGTGACCGGGGGGCTTCCTATGGCTACACCTTC	CASSDRGASYGYTF
TRBV18	TRBJ1-3	NA	TGTGCCAGCTCACCCCGGACAGATTCTGGAAACACCATATATTTT	CASSPRTDSGNTIYF
TRBV20-1	TRBJ2-1	TRBD2	TGCAGTGCTAGAGGAACTAGCGGGCAGTTCTTC	CSARGTSGQFF
TRBV4-1	TRBJ2-3	TRBD1	TGCGCCAGCAGCCAAGACGGACAGGGGATTGGGGATACGCAGTATTTT	CASSQDGQGIGDTQYF
TRBV5-1	TRBJ2-2	NA	TGCGCCAGCAGCTTGGACAGGGTCACCGGGGAGCTGTTTTTT	CASSLDRVTGELFF
TRBV28	TRBJ2-3	NA	TGTGCCGGAGGAGAGAGCACAGGGAGCACAGATACGCAGTATTTT	CAGGESTGSTDTQYF
TRBV6-5	TRBJ2-3	NA	TGTGCCAGCGGCAGGGTGGTTGGCACAGATACGCAGTATTTT	CASGRVVGTDTQYF
TRBV9	TRBJ2-7	TRBD2	TGTGCCAGCAGCGTTGAAGCGGGGGCTCTCTACGAGCAGTACTTC	CASSVEAGALYEQYF
TRBV2	TRBJ1-1	TRBD1	TGTGCCAGCAGAGACGGACAGGGAGCTTTCTTT	CASRDGQGAFF
TRBV5-1	TRBJ2-7	TRBD1	TGCGCCAGCAGCCTCTCGGGACAGGGGTACTACGAGCAGTACTTC	CASSLSGQGYYEQYF
TRBV19	TRBJ1-3	NA	TGTGCCAGTAGTATACAGGGCAGCCCTGGAAACACCATATATTTT	CASSIQGSPGNTIYF